This T cell receptor beta chain stems from a study of T-cell memory formation after mild COVID-19. About the research overall: Largely donor-specific TCR clusters were found. Study-level findings and limits: The appearance of some responding clones in pre-infection memory suggested that cross-reactive memory joined.

The CDR3 length is 14 residues. Germline-derived CDR1 and CDR2 are MNHNY and SVGAGI (reference sequence). V lost 6 bases and J 0 bases, leaving 11 bases between the germline ends. MiXCR was run by TCRdb on the 5' RACE reads, yielding one entry per CDR3 protein. The sample holds a few hundred thousand distinct CDR3 sequences, approximately 16% seen once. Details on this clonotype: Its target is not known.

This rearrangement joins TRBV6-6 to TRBJ1-1; no clear D gene. The receptor's source is a man younger than 35 who had mild COVID-19 (a few samples of this study predate the infection). Cell type and time point are not known. Input material: PBMCs or a T cell subset sorted from them (not recorded which). Here the CDR3 reads CASRYPDLNTEAFF. As DNA, the CDR3 is TGTGCCAGCAGGTATCCCGATCTGAACACTGAAGCTTTCTTT.